This TCR beta chain is from a study of shared clonotypes between healthy human individuals. Trimming took 4 bases from V and 0 from J; bases not matched to a gene: 11. This CDR3 contains 19 residues. Germline assignment: CDR1 SGHTA and CDR2 FQGNSA. Study results and limitations: At large depth, rarefaction still showed sorted-subset sequencing to be incomplete. A few donors shared 4.5% to 6.5% of their naive CD4 clonotypes. Relative to their counterparts shared across all four donors, non-shared clonotypes exhibited diminished generation probabilities.

This clone was seen just once. Its antigen is not identified. The protocol was immunoSEQ multiplex PCR, while the TCRdb copy is restricted to in-frame clones and leaves out a portion. Among roughly 2.5 million clones listed, approximately 94% were seen once. Sequenced input: naive CD4+ T cells sorted from blood. Subset in this sample: CD45RA+ positively selected. The V call is TRBV7-2, the J call TRBJ2-3; 12 bases fit TRBD2. The clonotype comes from a man aged 18-30 years in good health. The CDR3 DNA reads TGTGCCAGCAGCTCTTGGCTAGCGGGAGGGCCAGGGAGCACAGATACGCAGTATTTT. Amino acid sequence: CASSSWLAGGPGSTDTQYF. The whole variable domain, filled in from reference TRBV7-2 and TRBJ2-3, reads GAGVSQSPSNKVTEKGKDVELRCDPISGHTALYWYRQSLGQGLEFLIYFQGNSAPDKSGLPSDRFSAERTGGSVSTLTIQRTQQEDSAVYLCASSSWLAGGPGSTDTQYFGPGTRLTVL.